Each of the 26 T cell receptor beta chains below was sequenced from the same sample in a study of cytomegalovirus exposure and HLA in healthy donors (dated by TCRdb to about 2017). Preparation of the library involved the immunoSEQ multiplex PCR assay. The multiplex PCR relied on a mix of 60 forward primers for TCR Vbeta segments and 13 reverse primers for TCR Jbeta segments. Imported from immuneACCESS, the table was reduced by TCRdb to in-frame sequences with V and J called. These copies leave out some clones; in studies compared against another copy, an unresolved V gene accounts for under half, and the cause of the remainder is not known. The sample profile shows some 100,000 clones; around 80% of them were found once. Of the sample, roughly 14% is held by the ten largest clones. Sequencing input: PBMCs. These receptors all stem from a male donor in good health and CMV-seropositive.

The V call is TRBV7-9, the J call TRBJ2-5; D unresolved. Trimming pared 0 bases from V and 11 bases from J, leaving 13 bases between. The CDR3 consists of 13 residues. Germline V gene lookup returns CDR1 SEHNR and CDR2 FQNEAQ (reference sequence). This CDR3 is CASSLAASGEQYF. CDR3 nucleotides: TGTGCCAGCAGCTTAGCGGCCTCTGGAGAGCAGTACTTC. The whole variable domain, remainder taken from reference TRBV7-9 and TRBJ2-5, is DTGVSQNPRHKITKRGQNVTFRCDPISEHNRLYWYRQTLGQGPEFLTYFQNEAQLEKSRLLSDRFSAERPKGSFSTLEIQRTEQGDSAMYLCASSLAASGEQYFGPGTRLLVL.

The chain links TRBV30 to TRBJ1-4, with D possibly being TRBD1 (5 bases). The CDR3 contains 15 residues. Between the trimmed V and J ends, which lost 0 bases and 3 bases, there was a span of 11 bases. Germline CDR1 reads GTSNPN; CDR2 reads SVGIG (reference sequence). The CDR3 region has the DNA TGTGCCTGGAGTGTACCCGGGGGTTCTAATGAAAAACTGTTTTTT. It codes for CAWSVPGGSNEKLFF.

The chain has TRBV5-8 and TRBJ2-7, with D possibly TRBD1 on 6 matching bases. Between the trimmed V and J ends, which lost 7 bases and 1 base, there was a span of 12 bases. The CDR3 is 13 residues long. CDR1 is SGHTS and CDR2 is YDEGEE in the germline V gene. For the CDR3, the DNA is TGTGCCAGCTTGGGGGCCAGGTCCTACGAGCAGTACTTC. Protein: CASLGARSYEQYF.

This clone has more than one count but fewer than ten. A read error may account for a junction end that differs from germline. V usage is TRBV7-9 and J usage is TRBJ2-7; TRBD1 might be the D (6 bases). Germline V lookup: CDR1 SEHNR, CDR2 FQNEAQ (reference sequence). The CDR3 covers 16 residues. In DNA, the CDR3 is TGTTCCAGCAGCTTAAACGTCCTAGTACAGGGCTACGAGCAGTACTTC. Translating gives CSSSLNVLVQGYEQYF.

The rearrangement links TRBV2 to TRBJ1-4, with TRBD1 identical over 9 bases. V dropped 6 bases and J dropped 0; count of bases not matched to a gene: 11. The V gene's germline CDR1 is SNHLY and CDR2 FYNNEI. This CDR3 spans 18 amino acids. Here the CDR3 reads CASSSPGQGVATNEKLFF. The CDR3 coding sequence is TGTGCCAGCAGCTCGCCGGGACAGGGTGTCGCAACTAATGAAAAACTGTTTTTT.

This clone came up a few times. This chain's CDR3 is CASSLAAGGETQYF. The CDR3 nucleotides read TGTGCCAGCAGCTTAGCCGCGGGGGGAGAGACCCAGTACTTC. This sequence joins TRBV7-2 and TRBJ2-5, with TRBD2 matching over 8 bases. The V and J ends lost 0 bases and 4 bases, in that order; junction bases with no gene match: 1. The CDR3 contains 14 residues. Germline CDR1 and CDR2: SGHTA and FQGNSA.

The chain combines TRBV30 with TRBJ1-1, with D unclear. V lost 1 base and J 7 bases, leaving 10 bases between the germline ends. The CDR3 extends over 12 amino acids. Looked up from germline, CDR1 is GTSNPN and CDR2 is SVGIG (reference sequence). The CDR3, as DNA: TGTGCCTGGAGTGGTCCGACGGGTGAAGCTTTCTTT. Translating gives CAWSGPTGEAFF.

This clone was counted a single time. The genes are TRBV2 and TRBJ1-2; TRBD1 aligns across 8 bases. Per germline, CDR1 SNHLY and CDR2 FYNNEI. The CDR3 extends over 15 amino acids. With 10 bases clipped from V and 3 bases from J, the junction kept 13 bases outside the gene matches. The CDR3, as DNA: TGTGCCACCCTACCCCAGGGGGCAATTGACTATGGCTACACCTTC. Translated, it gives CATLPQGAIDYGYTF. Drawing the rest from reference TRBV2 and TRBJ1-2, the complete variable domain is EPEVTQTPSHQVTQMGQEVILRCVPISNHLYFYWYRQILGQKVEFLVSFYNNEISEKSEIFDDQFSVERPDGSNFTLKIRSTKLEDSAMYFCATLPQGAIDYGYTFGSGTRLTVV.

The V call is TRBV19, the J call TRBJ1-2; D remains ambiguous. The CDR3 spans 13 residues. Germline CDR1 and CDR2: LNHDA and SQIVND (reference sequence). Trimming cost V 3 bases and J 4 bases, with 9 bases left between them. CDR3: CASSMESFYGYTF. CDR3 coding DNA: TGTGCCAGTAGTATGGAGTCCTTCTATGGCTACACCTTC.

On this clone itself: In the same sample, other DNA sequences code for this CDR3. The chain has TRBV4-1 and TRBJ2-2, with D possibly TRBD1 on 6 matching bases. Per the germline V gene, CDR1 is MGHRA and CDR2 is YSYEKL. V was cut by 0 bases and J by 1 base, with 6 bases left in between. The CDR3 length is 15 residues. The CDR3 here is CASSQDRGNTGELFF. The CDR3 DNA reads as TGCGCCAGCAGCCAAGACAGGGGGAACACCGGGGAGCTGTTTTTT.

This rearrangement joins TRBV18 to TRBJ1-1; tentatively, D is TRBD1 (6 bases). Deletions cut 2 bases from V and 3 bases from J, with 10 bases between. Germline V gives CDR1 KGHSH, CDR2 LQKENI. The CDR3 is 14 amino acids. The CDR3 DNA reads as TGTGCCAGCTCACCAAACAGGGTGGACACTGAAGCTTTCTTT. Translated, it gives CASSPNRVDTEAFF.

The rearrangement links TRBV11-3 to TRBJ2-2, with D possibly TRBD1 on 6 matching bases. V shed 0 bases and J shed 5 bases, with 13 bases lying between them. Germline CDR1 is SGHNT and CDR2 is YENEEA. The CDR3 totals 16 residues. In nucleotides, the CDR3 is TGTGCCAGCAGCTTAGATCGGGCAGGGGTGACCGGGGAGCTGTTTTTT. Its protein product is CASSLDRAGVTGELFF.

This clone was observed a single time. V is TRBV6-4 and J is TRBJ1-2, with 10 bases lining up with TRBD1. The CDR3 is 16 amino acids. Trimming cost V 3 bases and J 4 bases; bases outside gene matches: 8. The germline gives CDR1 MRHNA, CDR2 SNTAGT. DNA for the CDR3: TGTGCCAGCAGTGAGACAGGGGGCGGTGATCTCTATGGCTACACCTTC. Amino acids: CASSETGGGDLYGYTF.

This rearrangement joins TRBV9 to TRBJ2-3, with D possibly being TRBD2 (5 bases). Trimming pared 0 bases from V and 1 base from J, leaving 12 bases between. The germline V gene has CDR1 SGDLS and CDR2 YYNGEE. This CDR3 comprises 16 residues. DNA for the CDR3: TGTGCCAGCAGCGTAGCGGCGGGTTCGGGCACAGATACGCAGTATTTT. The encoded protein is CASSVAAGSGTDTQYF.

The rearrangement joins TRBV4-3 to TRBJ2-1, with 9 nucleotides matching TRBD2. Trimming took 3 bases from V and 1 from J; bases not matched to a gene: 4. The CDR3 is made up of 16 amino acids. From germline, CDR1 is LGHNA and CDR2 YSLEER. For the CDR3, the DNA is TGCGCCAGCAGCCAGGCAACTAGCGGGTCCTACAATGAGCAGTTCTTC. It translates to CASSQATSGSYNEQFF.

A few counts support this clone. The chain employs TRBV11-3 and TRBJ2-2; D remains unclear. V was shortened by 5 bases and J by 3 bases, with 10 bases between the two germline ends. Germline V gene data show CDR1 as SGHNT and CDR2 as YENEEA. CDR3 length equals 14 residues. The CDR3 bases are TGTGCCAGCAGCCCGAAACGCGACACCGGGGAGCTGTTTTTT. Translating it yields CASSPKRDTGELFF.

The V call is TRBV11-3, the J call TRBJ2-5, with a weak D call TRBD2 (6 bases). Germline V CDR1 and CDR2: SGHNT, YENEEA. The CDR3 is made up of 14 amino acids. V was clipped by 3 bases and J by 1 base, with 9 bases between them. The DNA of the CDR3 is TGTGCCAGCAGCTTGATGGGGGGCCAAGAGACCCAGTACTTC. Translation: CASSLMGGQETQYF.

This chain links TRBV15 with TRBJ2-5; 9 bases map to TRBD2. The V gene end was trimmed by 4 bases and the J gene end by 4 bases; junction bases not matched to a gene: 7. The CDR3 spans 15 residues. Germline loops: CDR1 LNHNV, CDR2 YYDKDF (reference sequence). The CDR3 here is CATSIQLAGRETQYF. As DNA, the CDR3 is TGTGCCACCAGCATTCAGCTAGCGGGGAGAGAGACCCAGTACTTC.

This sequence joins TRBV7-8 and TRBJ2-1, with D unclear. There are 14 residues in the CDR3. Germline CDR1 reads SGHVS; CDR2 reads FQNEAQ. Trimming cost V 1 base and J 4 bases, with 8 bases left between them. The CDR3 loop is CASSLVVRYNEQFF. The CDR3 DNA follows: TGTGCCAGCAGCTTAGTGGTCCGGTACAATGAGCAGTTCTTC. Together with reference TRBV7-8 and TRBJ2-1, the CDR3 gives the full variable domain: GAGVSQSPRYKVAKRGQDVALRCDPISGHVSLFWYQQALGQGPEFLTYFQNEAQLDKSGLPSDRFFAERPEGSVSTLKIQRTQQEDSAVYLCASSLVVRYNEQFFGPGTRLTVL.

CDR3 in amino acids: CASSLPPSSGGAYEQYF. The CDR3 region has the DNA TGCGCCAGCAGCCTACCCCCGTCTAGCGGGGGGGCCTACGAGCAGTACTTC. The chain recombines TRBV5-1 with TRBJ2-7, with TRBD2 matching over 12 bases. CDR1 and CDR2 from the germline V gene are SGHRS and YFSETQ. CDR3 length: 17 residues. J was trimmed by 2 bases and V by 4 bases; bases with no gene match: 10. The variable domain in full, completed from reference TRBV5-1 and TRBJ2-7, reads KAGVTQTPRYLIKTRGQQVTLSCSPISGHRSVSWYQQTPGQGLQFLFEYFSETQRNKGNFPGRFSGRQFSNSRSEMNVSTLELGDSALYLCASSLPPSSGGAYEQYFGPGTRLTVT.

The rearrangement uses TRBV29-1 and TRBJ2-1; a possible D gene is TRBD1 (7 bases). Germline lookup yields CDR1 SQVTM and CDR2 ANQGSEA. V lost 8 bases and J 0 bases, leaving 11 bases between the germline ends. CDR3 size: 13 residues. The CDR3 region has the DNA TGCAGCTGGAGGGACAGCTCCTACAATGAGCAGTTCTTC. This gives the protein CSWRDSSYNEQFF.

V gene TRBV11-3 combines with J gene TRBJ2-1, with 11 bases identical to TRBD2. Trimming removed 5 bases from V and 2 bases from J; junction bases left unmatched: 8. Looked up from germline, CDR1 is SGHNT and CDR2 is YENEEA. The length of the CDR3 is 17 residues. The CDR3 region is CASSTRQLAGAYNEQFF. CDR3 nucleotide sequence: TGTGCCAGCAGCACACGGCAACTAGCGGGGGCCTACAATGAGCAGTTCTTC.

This clone showed up just once. The rearrangement uses TRBV19 and TRBJ1-1, with D unclear. The CDR3 has 11 amino acids. The V end was cut by 1 base, the J end by 6 bases, with 3 bases between. Germline-derived CDR1 and CDR2 are LNHDA and SQIVND (reference sequence). CDR3 residues: CASSIGPEAFF. The CDR3 nucleotides are TGTGCCAGTAGTATAGGGCCTGAAGCTTTCTTT.

The J gene is TRBJ2-7, the V gene TRBV13; TRBD1 aligns across 12 bases. J was trimmed by 3 bases and V by 4 bases; bases with no gene match: 4. The CDR3 extends over 15 amino acids. Germline loops: CDR1 PRHDT, CDR2 FYEKMQ (reference sequence). The DNA for the CDR3 is TGTGCCAGCAGCTCGGGACAGGGGGCCTTCTACGAGCAGTACTTC. It specifies CASSSGQGAFYEQYF.

This chain joins TRBV7-9 and TRBJ1-4, with unresolved D. This CDR3 is 17 amino acids long. The ends were cut back, 4 bases at V and 1 base at J, with 16 bases in the middle. Germline loops: CDR1 SEHNR, CDR2 FQNEAQ (reference sequence). The CDR3 reads CASSWPRRAGTNEKLFF. The DNA of the CDR3 is TGTGCCAGCAGCTGGCCGAGAAGGGCGGGAACTAATGAAAAACTGTTTTTT. Full variable domain (missing parts from reference TRBV7-9 and TRBJ1-4): DTGVSQNPRHKITKRGQNVTFRCDPISEHNRLYWYRQTLGQGPEFLTYFQNEAQLEKSRLLSDRFSAERPKGSFSTLEIQRTEQGDSAMYLCASSWPRRAGTNEKLFFGSGTQLSVL.

This chain links TRBV4-1 with TRBJ1-5; D gene ambiguous. Germline CDR1 is MGHRA and CDR2 is YSYEKL. CDR3 length equals 18 residues. V shed 2 bases and J shed 5 bases, with 22 bases lying between them. The CDR3 region is CASSQLLGLGLEDQPQHF. Here the CDR3 DNA reads TGCGCCAGCAGCCAATTGCTTGGGTTGGGATTGGAGGATCAGCCCCAGCATTTT.